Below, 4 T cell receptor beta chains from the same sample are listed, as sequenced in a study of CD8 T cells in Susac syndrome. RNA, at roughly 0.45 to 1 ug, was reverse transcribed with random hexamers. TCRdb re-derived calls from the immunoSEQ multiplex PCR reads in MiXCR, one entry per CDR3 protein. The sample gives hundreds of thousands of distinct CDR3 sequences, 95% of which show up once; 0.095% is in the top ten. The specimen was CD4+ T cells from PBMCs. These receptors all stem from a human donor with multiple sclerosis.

The chain's CDR3 is CASSDLAGGDHRGQYF. CDR3 DNA: TGTGCCAGCAGCGATTTAGCGGGAGGGGACCATCGCGGGCAGTACTTC. The rearrangement uses TRBV7-8 and TRBJ2-7, with 11 positions matching TRBD2. The CDR3 consists of 16 residues. The trim removed 5 bases at V and 9 bases at J, leaving 15 bases unmatched. Germline V gives CDR1 SGHVS, CDR2 FQNEAQ.

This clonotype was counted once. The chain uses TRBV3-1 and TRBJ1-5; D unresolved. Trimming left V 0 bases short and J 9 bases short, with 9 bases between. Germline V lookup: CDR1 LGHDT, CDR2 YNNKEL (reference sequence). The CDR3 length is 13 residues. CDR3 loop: CASSQDLTMPQHF. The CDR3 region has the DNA TGTGCCAGCAGCCAAGATTTAACGATGCCCCAGCATTTT.

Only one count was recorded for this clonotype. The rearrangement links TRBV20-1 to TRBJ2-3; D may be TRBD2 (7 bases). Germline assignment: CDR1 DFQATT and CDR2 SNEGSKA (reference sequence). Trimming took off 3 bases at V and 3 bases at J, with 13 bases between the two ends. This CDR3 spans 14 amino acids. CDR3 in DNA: TGCAGTGCTAGTTGGGCGGGGGCTACAGATACGCAGTATTTT. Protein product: CSASWAGATDTQYF.

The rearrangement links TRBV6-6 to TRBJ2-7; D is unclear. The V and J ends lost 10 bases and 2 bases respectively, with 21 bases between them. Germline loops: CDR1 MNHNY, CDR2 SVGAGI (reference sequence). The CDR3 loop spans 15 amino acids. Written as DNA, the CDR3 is TGTGCCACTGAGGCAACGCAAAAGTGGACCTACGAGCAGTACTTC. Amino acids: CATEATQKWTYEQYF.